Described below is a single T cell receptor beta chain sequence and its context. Antigen unknown. Profiling relied on immunoSEQ multiplex PCR, and the TCRdb table lists in-frame clones only, not all of them. The sample holds some 99,000 clones, roughly 84% seen once. This sample is drawn from a study of T cell responses to AZD1222 COVID-19 vaccine. Whole-study findings and limits: Clonal diversity may have been underestimated, and the donors were mostly white British, with more females than males. Recipients of AZD1222 seropositive at baseline numbered only 6 or 7.

V trimming: 2 bases; J trimming: 3 bases; junction bases outside the gene matches: 4. Germline V lookup: CDR1 SGHRS, CDR2 YFSETQ. This CDR3 is built from 17 residues. This sequence joins TRBV5-1 and TRBJ2-1, with 14 bases identical to TRBD2. The sequence derives from an adult who received the AZD1222 COVID-19 vaccine. The sample was peripheral blood, taken 28 days after the second AZD1222 dose. CDR3 coding DNA: TGCGCCAGCAGCTTCGGGACTAGCGGGAGTTTCTACAATGAGCAGTTCTTC. It yields the protein CASSFGTSGSFYNEQFF.